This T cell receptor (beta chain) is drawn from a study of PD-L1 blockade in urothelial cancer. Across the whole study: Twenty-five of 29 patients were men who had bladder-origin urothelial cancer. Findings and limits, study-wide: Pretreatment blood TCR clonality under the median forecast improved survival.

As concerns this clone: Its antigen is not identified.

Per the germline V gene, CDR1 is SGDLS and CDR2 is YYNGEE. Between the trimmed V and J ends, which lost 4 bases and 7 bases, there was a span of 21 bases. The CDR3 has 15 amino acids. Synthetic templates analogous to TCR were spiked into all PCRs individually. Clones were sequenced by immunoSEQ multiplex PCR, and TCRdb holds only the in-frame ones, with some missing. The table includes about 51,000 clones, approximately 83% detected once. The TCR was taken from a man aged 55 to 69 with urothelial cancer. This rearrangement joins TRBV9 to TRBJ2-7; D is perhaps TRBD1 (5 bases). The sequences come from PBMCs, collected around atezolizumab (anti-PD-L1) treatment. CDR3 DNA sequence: TGTGCCAGCAGCCCCTACTGGGGCCGCTTTCAGGAGCAGTACTTC. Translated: CASSPYWGRFQEQYF.